One sample yielded the 23 T cell receptor beta chains listed below, sequenced in a study of blood T cell repertoires in COVID-19. Method: immunoSEQ multiplex PCR; TCRdb's copy keeps in-frame clones and lacks some. Among 97,000 or so clones, more than 75% were seen once, and the ten largest hold around 2.9%. Material: peripheral blood. These receptors were obtained from a man aged 45-65 years with active or convalescent COVID-19.

CDR3 DNA sequence: TGTGCCAGCACCGCGGGACAGGGGAACGAAAAACTGTTTTTT. As protein: CASTAGQGNEKLFF. J is TRBJ1-4 and V is TRBV6-5; 10 positions match TRBD1. J was trimmed by 8 bases and V by 7 bases; bases with no gene match: 7. The germline gives CDR1 MNHEY, CDR2 SVGAGI. The CDR3 length is 14 residues.

The gene calls are TRBV4-2 and TRBJ1-2, with 12 bases aligning to TRBD1. The ends lost 4 bases at V and 2 bases at J; junction bases unmatched: 5. The germline V gene encodes CDR1 LGHNA and CDR2 YNFKEQ. This CDR3 is built from 16 residues. The CDR3 DNA reads TGTGCCAGCAGCCTGGGACAGGGGGCTACCAACTATGGCTACACCTTC. This encodes CASSLGQGATNYGYTF.

This chain uses TRBV6-4 with TRBJ1-6; 7 nucleotides line up with TRBD1. The CDR3 spans 14 residues. Germline V gene sequence: CDR1 MRHNA, CDR2 SNTAGT. Losses at the gene ends were 6 bases for V and 4 bases for J; bases not matched to a gene: 3. CDR3 region: CASRPTGYNSPLHF. DNA of the CDR3: TGTGCCAGCAGGCCGACAGGGTATAATTCACCCCTCCACTTT.

J is TRBJ2-7 and V is TRBV25-1, with a weak D call TRBD2 (6 bases). Trimming removed 5 bases from V and 3 bases from J, with 17 bases in between. Germline CDR1 reads MGHDK; CDR2 reads SYGVNS. This CDR3 has 15 amino acids. In DNA, the CDR3 is TGTGCCAGCAGTACAACACAGGAGGGGTACTACGAGCAGTACTTC. Its translation is CASSTTQEGYYEQYF.

The chain couples TRBV30 to TRBJ1-3; D unresolved. V was pared by 3 bases and J by 0 bases, with 6 bases between. The CDR3 is made up of 13 amino acids. In germline, CDR1 is GTSNPN, CDR2 SVGIG (reference sequence). In nucleotides, the CDR3 is TGTGCCTGGAGCAGGAACTCTGGAAACACCATATATTTT. Its protein product is CAWSRNSGNTIYF.

This chain links TRBV28 with TRBJ1-5; 7 positions agree with TRBD1. The germline V gene has CDR1 MDHEN and CDR2 SYDVKM. The CDR3 extends over 12 amino acids. V dropped 11 bases and J dropped 3; count of bases not matched to a gene: 4. CDR3 nucleotide sequence: TGTGCCTCCGGACAGGCCAATCAGCCCCAGCATTTT. Translation gives CASGQANQPQHF.

The chain has TRBV11-2 and TRBJ2-3, with 7 bases aligning to TRBD2. The CDR3 loop spans 16 amino acids. V lost 2 bases to trimming and J lost 2 bases; unmatched junction nucleotides: 7. CDR1 SGHAT and CDR2 FQNNGV come from the germline V gene. CDR3 DNA sequence: TGTGCCAGCAGCTTACAAGCGGGGCCAGCCACAGATACGCAGTATTTT. Translated: CASSLQAGPATDTQYF.

The chain has TRBV5-1 and TRBJ2-5; 13 bases agree with TRBD2. CDR3 size: 16 residues. V dropped 0 bases and J dropped 4; count of bases not matched to a gene: 3. The germline V gene has CDR1 SGHRS and CDR2 YFSETQ. The CDR3 reads CASSLELAGGRETQYF. Written as DNA, the CDR3 is TGCGCCAGCAGCTTGGAACTAGCGGGGGGGCGAGAGACCCAGTACTTC.

In its sample, this clone was seen once. The CDR3 DNA follows: TGTGCCAGCAGTGAAATCAAGGAGAGTACCTACAATGAGCAGTTCTTC. Its protein is CASSEIKESTYNEQFF. The chain has TRBV2 and TRBJ2-1; D gene unclear. Germline V lookup: CDR1 SNHLY, CDR2 FYNNEI. This CDR3 contains 16 residues. Between the trimmed V and J ends, which lost 2 bases and 2 bases, there was a span of 13 bases.

The J gene is TRBJ1-1, the V gene TRBV27, with 7 positions matching TRBD1. Looked up from germline, CDR1 is MNHEY and CDR2 is SMNVEV (reference sequence). The CDR3 runs to 18 residues. Germline trimming cut 1 base from V and 0 bases from J; bases unmatched to any gene: 11. The CDR3 here is CASSLYFPGQTMNTEAFF. CDR3 sequence (DNA): TGTGCCAGCAGTTTATATTTCCCGGGACAGACGATGAACACTGAAGCTTTCTTT.

The genes are TRBV18 and TRBJ2-7; D is unresolved. V was pared by 0 bases and J by 1 base, with 4 bases between. Germline lookup yields CDR1 KGHSH and CDR2 LQKENI. This CDR3 region has 13 residues. CDR3: CASSPPSSYEQYV. CDR3 nucleotides: TGTGCCAGCTCACCACCGAGTTCCTACGAGCAGTACGTC.

This chain uses TRBV2 with TRBJ2-2, with 13 positions matching TRBD2. This CDR3 is built from 15 residues. The J segment lost 6 bases and the V segment lost 3 bases, leaving 1 base of the junction unmatched. Germline V gene data show CDR1 as SNHLY and CDR2 as FYNNEI. The DNA of the CDR3 is TGTGCCAGCAGTGAGACTAGCGGGGGGTCCGGGGAGCTGTTTTTT. Translation gives CASSETSGGSGELFF.

V is TRBV12-3 or TRBV12-4 and J is TRBJ2-3, with D possibly being TRBD1 (5 bases). This CDR3 has 12 amino acids. V was trimmed by 5 bases and J by 5 bases, leaving 8 bases between them. CDR3 sequence reads: CASSDRRDTQYF. The CDR3 nucleotides read TGTGCCAGCAGTGACAGAAGAGATACGCAGTATTTT.

This chain uses TRBV25-1 with TRBJ2-1; the D gene is possibly TRBD2 (7 bases). This CDR3 region has 14 residues. The germline V and J ends were trimmed by 6 bases and 4 bases, with 13 bases remaining between them. Germline-derived CDR1 and CDR2 are MGHDK and SYGVNS. CDR3 DNA sequence: TGTGCCAGCAGGAGGGGGGGTTCTTACAATGAGCAGTTCTTC. It translates to CASRRGGSYNEQFF.

The sample holds one count of this clone. The chain has TRBV10-3 and TRBJ1-2; D not certain. The CDR3 totals 12 residues. The germline V and J ends were trimmed by 9 bases and 4 bases, with 12 bases remaining between them. In germline, CDR1 is ENHRY, CDR2 SYGVKD. The CDR3 DNA sequence: TGTGCCATAGCACAGTCCTCCTATGGCTACACCTTC. It yields the protein CAIAQSSYGYTF.

The rearrangement joins TRBV2 to TRBJ1-5; D might be TRBD1 (6 bases). The V end was cut by 6 bases, the J end by 1 base, with 10 bases between. CDR1 and CDR2 from the germline V gene are SNHLY and FYNNEI. The CDR3 totals 14 residues. The CDR3 DNA sequence: TGTGCCAGCAGAACCGGGACAAGCAATCAGCCCCAGCATTTT. Translating it yields CASRTGTSNQPQHF.

The J gene is TRBJ2-7, the V gene TRBV15; 10 bases map to TRBD1. Unmatched junction bases numbered 16, after V lost 8 bases and J lost 9 bases. CDR1 is LNHNV, CDR2 YYDKDF, per germline (reference sequence). This CDR3 region has 15 residues. CDR3 sequence (DNA): TGTGCCACCGGGCGGAACCCGGGACAGGGGAGTGCGCAGTACTTC. This encodes CATGRNPGQGSAQYF.

The chain links TRBV7-6 to TRBJ1-4; TRBD1 agrees at 9 bases. The CDR3 covers 19 residues. Germline V gene data show CDR1 as SGHVS and CDR2 as FNYEAQ. Germline trimming cut 1 base from V and 2 bases from J; bases unmatched to any gene: 11. The CDR3 region is CASSLDTTGGGTTNEKLFF. CDR3 DNA: TGTGCCAGCAGCTTAGACACCACAGGGGGCGGCACGACTAATGAAAAACTGTTTTTT.

This chain joins TRBV30 and TRBJ1-6; no definite D call. Germline assignment: CDR1 GTSNPN and CDR2 SVGIG (reference sequence). V lost 0 bases to trimming and J lost 0 bases, with 9 bases between them. The length of the CDR3 is 16 residues. The CDR3 DNA is TGTGCCTGGAGTGTCGGTGCGAGCTCCTATAATTCACCCCTCCACTTT. This encodes CAWSVGASSYNSPLHF. Complete variable domain (other parts from reference TRBV30 and TRBJ1-6): SQTIHQWPATLVQPVGSPLSLECTVEGTSNPNLYWYRQAAGRGLQLLFYSVGIGQISSEVPQNLSASRPQDRQFILSSKKLLLSDSGFYLCAWSVGASSYNSPLHFGNGTRLTVT.

The chain combines TRBV12-3 or TRBV12-4 with TRBJ2-5, with a weak D call TRBD2 (5 bases). Trimming stripped 2 bases from V and 5 bases from J, with 9 bases between. The CDR3 runs 13 residues. The CDR3, as DNA: TGTGCCAGCAGTTTACGGGGAACGGAGACCCAGTACTTC. Translating gives CASSLRGTETQYF.

This clone was detected once. The V call is TRBV28, the J call TRBJ1-2; no reliable D call. The germline gives CDR1 MDHEN, CDR2 SYDVKM. V was trimmed by 5 bases and J by 8 bases, leaving 15 bases between them. This CDR3 spans 13 amino acids. In nucleotides, the CDR3 is TGTGCCAGCAGTAGACATCAAAGTGGCGGCTACACCTTC. Protein sequence: CASSRHQSGGYTF.

This chain uses TRBV27 with TRBJ1-6; tentatively, D is TRBD1 (5 bases). This CDR3 has 14 residues. Germline-derived CDR1 and CDR2 are MNHEY and SMNVEV (reference sequence). V was shortened by 2 bases and J by 7 bases, with 9 bases between the two germline ends. In DNA form, the CDR3 reads TGTGCCAGCAGTTTACATCAGGGAAATTCACCCCTCCACTTT. This gives the protein CASSLHQGNSPLHF.

V usage is TRBV3-1 (or the pseudogene TRBV3-2) and J usage is TRBJ1-5, with D possibly matching TRBD1 (5 bases). Germline loops: CDR1 LGHDT, CDR2 YNNKEL (reference sequence). V lost 1 base and J 2 bases, leaving 9 bases between the germline ends. CDR3 length: 15 residues. Written as DNA, the CDR3 is TGTGCCAGCAGCCAAGCTACAGGCCGCAATCAGCCCCAGCATTTT. Translating gives CASSQATGRNQPQHF.